A single sample gave rise to the 20 T cell receptor delta chains below, sequenced in a study of gamma-delta T cells after stem cell transplantation. TCRdb re-processed the RT-PCR reads via CATT. In all, the sample yields 64 delta-chain clones. Sequences were obtained from gamma-delta T cells. The receptor set was obtained from a human donor. It is not recorded whose cells these are; they may come from a transplant donor. This table probably holds off-target reads from a library built for another chain.

There are a few counts of this clone. V gene TRAV29/DV5 combines with J gene TRDJ4, with 9 nucleotides matching TRDD3. V was pared by 3 bases and J by 0 bases, with 6 bases of the junction left unmatched. The CDR3 runs to 14 residues. Germline CDR1 NSMFDY, CDR2 ISSIKDK. Here the CDR3 reads CAAKSTGGARPLIF. The CDR3 region has the DNA TGTGCAGCAAAAAGTACTGGGGGAGCCAGACCCCTGATCTTT.

This clone showed up just a few times. The rearrangement uses TRDV2 and TRDJ4; 8 bases are a match to TRDD3. In germline, CDR1 is GEAIGNYY, CDR2 EKD. V was clipped by 0 bases and J by 0 bases; unmatched bases: 8. CDR3 length: 16 amino acids. The DNA for the CDR3 is TGTGCCTGTGACACCGTACTGGGGGTCAAGGCCAGACCCCTGATCTTT. The encoded protein is CACDTVLGVKARPLIF.

This clone showed up just a few times. The chain couples TRDV2 to TRDJ1; 9 nucleotides agree with TRDD3. Looked up from germline, CDR1 is GEAIGNYY and CDR2 is EKD. Germline trimming cut 0 bases from V and 5 bases from J; bases unmatched to any gene: 9. This CDR3 region has 16 residues. The DNA of the CDR3 is TGTGCCTGTGACACCCTGGGGGATCCCCACGCAGATAAACTCATCTTT. Translating it yields CACDTLGDPHADKLIF.

The chain carries TRDV2 and TRDJ2; the match to TRDD3 covers 7 bases. Germline loops: CDR1 GEAIGNYY, CDR2 EKD. This CDR3 has 14 amino acids. J was trimmed by 3 bases and V by 1 base; bases with no gene match: 1. CDR3 sequence reads: CACDTGGMTAQLFF. CDR3 DNA sequence: TGTGCCTGTGACACTGGGGGAATGACAGCACAACTCTTCTTT.

This clone was found once. Within the sample, other DNA sequences also encode this same CDR3. The rearrangement uses TRDV2 and TRDJ3; 11 nucleotides match TRDD3. V shed 0 bases, J shed 2 bases, and the junction held 2 bases outside the gene matches. The CDR3 consists of 18 residues. CDR1 is GEAIGNYY and CDR2 is EKD in the germline V gene. The CDR3 nucleotides read TGTGCCTGTGACACCGTACTGGGGGATACCTGGGACACCCGACAGATGTTTTTC. This encodes CACDTVLGDTWDTRQMFF.

The chain carries TRDV1 and TRDJ1, with 11 bases aligning to TRDD3. The J segment lost 5 bases and the V segment lost 3 bases, leaving 20 bases of the junction unmatched. CDR1 is TSWWSYY, CDR2 QGS, per germline. This CDR3 contains 20 residues. The CDR3 region has the DNA TGTGCTCTTGGGGACTATTTAATGGATCTGGGGGATACCAGGCGTGATAAACTCATCTTT. It translates to CALGDYLMDLGDTRRDKLIF.

As to this clone: One end of the junction varies from germline; a read error may be responsible. V gene TRDV2 combines with J gene TRDJ3; 12 bases fit TRDD3. Germline V gene lookup returns CDR1 GEAIGNYY and CDR2 EKD. This CDR3 has 20 residues. The chain's CDR3 is CACDTYWGIPSSCDTRQMFF. CDR3 nucleotide sequence: TGTGCCTGTGACACCTACTGGGGGATACCTAGCTCCTGTGACACCCGCCAGATGTTTTTC.

This clone was seen more than once but under ten times. CDR3: CACDTWGITAQLFF. The CDR3 DNA sequence: TGTGCCTGTGACACCTGGGGGATAACAGCACAACTCTTCTTT. V is TRDV2 and J is TRDJ2, with 9 bases aligning to TRDD3. The V segment lost 0 bases and the J segment 5 bases; nucleotides outside the gene matches: 0. CDR3 size: 14 residues. CDR1 is GEAIGNYY and CDR2 is EKD in the germline V gene.

The chain employs TRDV2 and TRDJ1, with D tentatively TRDD3 (5 bases). V lost 0 bases and J lost 3, with 19 bases in between. CDR3 length: 17 residues. CDR1 is GEAIGNYY and CDR2 is EKD in the germline V gene. The CDR3 region has the DNA TGTGCCTGTGACACCGGGGGCCACGCTCAGGAATCCGATAAACTCATCTTT. This translates into CACDTGGHAQESDKLIF.

The chain uses TRDV2 and TRDJ3; D remains ambiguous. Trimming removed 0 bases at V and 0 bases at J, with 11 bases between. CDR3 size: 18 residues. CDR1 GEAIGNYY and CDR2 EKD come from the germline V gene. The CDR3 protein is CACDTGWLSSWDTRQMFF. DNA for the CDR3: TGTGCCTGTGACACCGGCTGGCTTAGCTCCTGGGACACCCGACAGATGTTTTTC.

The V and J genes are TRDV2 and TRDJ3; D gene unclear. This CDR3 is built from 17 residues. Germline V gene lookup returns CDR1 GEAIGNYY and CDR2 EKD. Trimming pared 0 bases from V and 4 bases from J, leaving 12 bases between. Here the CDR3 DNA reads TGTGCCTGTGACACCTTGGACAACGGGTGGGACACCCGACAGATGTTTTTC. Residues: CACDTLDNGWDTRQMFF.

The CDR3 loop is CACDTGLYTDKLIF. The CDR3 DNA is TGTGCCTGTGACACGGGGCTGTACACCGATAAACTCATCTTT. The gene calls are TRDV2 and TRDJ1; D is undetermined. This CDR3 has 14 amino acids. The germline gives CDR1 GEAIGNYY, CDR2 EKD. Trimming shortened V by 1 base and J by 0 bases, and 8 bases separated the two germline ends.

V and J are TRDV2 and TRDJ3; TRDD3 matches 9 bases. There are 18 residues in the CDR3. Germline-derived CDR1 and CDR2 are GEAIGNYY and EKD. J lost 0 bases, V lost 3 bases, and 5 bases had no gene match. CDR3 DNA sequence: TGTGCCTGTGACCCTCTGGGGGATGGCTCCTGGGACACCCGACAGATGTTTTTC. Translating it yields CACDPLGDGSWDTRQMFF.

This chain joins TRDV1 and TRDJ1; no clear D. V was cut by 7 bases and J by 0 bases, with 12 bases left in between. CDR3 length equals 14 residues. The germline CDR1 and CDR2 sequences are TSWWSYY and QGS. CDR3 region: CALACLWYTDKLIF. For the CDR3, the DNA is TGTGCTCTTGCCTGCCTCTGGTACACCGATAAACTCATCTTT.

The rearrangement links TRDV2 to TRDJ2, with 8 bases identical to TRDD3. Germline CDR1 and CDR2: GEAIGNYY and EKD. The ends lost 1 base at V and 0 bases at J; junction bases unmatched: 9. The CDR3 loop spans 18 amino acids. The CDR3 DNA reads TGTGCCTGTGACACTTTACTGGGGGGTCCAGCTTTGACAGCACAACTCTTCTTT. Protein: CACDTLLGGPALTAQLFF.

The gene calls are TRDV2 and TRDJ3; TRDD3 might be the D (5 bases). The CDR3 covers 21 residues. Trimming took 0 bases from V and 0 from J, leaving 20 bases between them. CDR1 GEAIGNYY and CDR2 EKD come from the germline V gene. In DNA, the CDR3 is TGTGCCTGTGACACCGGCGGGGAAAACGAATTAGGCTCCTGGGACACCCGACAGATGTTTTTC. It codes for CACDTGGENELGSWDTRQMFF.

This clone was seen more than once but under ten times. The chain joins TRDV2 to TRDJ1, with D hard to call. This CDR3 region has 14 residues. Looked up from germline, CDR1 is GEAIGNYY and CDR2 is EKD. Trimming left V 0 bases short and J 1 base short, with 8 bases between. CDR3 region: CACDTVGFTDKLIF. In DNA form, the CDR3 reads TGTGCCTGTGACACCGTTGGGTTCACCGATAAACTCATCTTT.

This clone was counted once. V usage is TRDV2 and J usage is TRDJ1; unclear D gene. CDR3 length equals 15 residues. Germline V gene sequence: CDR1 GEAIGNYY, CDR2 EKD. Trimming took 0 bases from V and 0 from J, leaving 10 bases between them. The CDR3 region has the DNA TGTGCCTGTGACACCGTCTGGAATTACACCGATAAACTCATCTTT. As protein: CACDTVWNYTDKLIF.

This clone has only one observation. Additional DNA sequences in this sample encode the identical CDR3. This rearrangement joins TRDV2 to TRDJ3; TRDD3 aligns across 10 bases. CDR1 GEAIGNYY and CDR2 EKD come from the germline V gene. The J segment lost 2 bases and the V segment lost 0 bases, leaving 3 bases of the junction unmatched. The length of the CDR3 is 18 residues. CDR3 in amino acids: CACDTVLGDTWDTRQMFF. The CDR3 coding sequence is TGTGCCTGTGACACCGTCCTGGGGGATACCTGGGACACCCGACAGATGTTTTTC.

The chain links TRDV2 to TRDJ2, with 10 bases lining up with TRDD3. This CDR3 region has 14 residues. Germline V gene lookup returns CDR1 GEAIGNYY and CDR2 EKD. Trimming took 3 bases from V and 5 from J; bases not matched to a gene: 2. CDR3 bases: TGTGCCTGTGACGTACTGGGGGATACAGCACAACTCTTCTTT. Translating it yields CACDVLGDTAQLFF.